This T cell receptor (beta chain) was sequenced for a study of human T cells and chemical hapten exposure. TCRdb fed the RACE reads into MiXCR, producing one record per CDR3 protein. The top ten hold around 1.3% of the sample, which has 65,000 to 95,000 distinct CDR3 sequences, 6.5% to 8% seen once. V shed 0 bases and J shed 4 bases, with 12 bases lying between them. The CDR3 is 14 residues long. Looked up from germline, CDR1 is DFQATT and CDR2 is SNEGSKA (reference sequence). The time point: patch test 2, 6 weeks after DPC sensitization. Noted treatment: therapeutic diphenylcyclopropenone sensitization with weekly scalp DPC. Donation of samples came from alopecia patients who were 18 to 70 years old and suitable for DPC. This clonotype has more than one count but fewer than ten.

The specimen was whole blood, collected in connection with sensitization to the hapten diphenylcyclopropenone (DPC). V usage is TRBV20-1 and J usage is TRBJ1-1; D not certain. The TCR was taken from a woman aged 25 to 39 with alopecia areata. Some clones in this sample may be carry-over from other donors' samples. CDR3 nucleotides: TGCAGTGCTAGAGATGCGGAGGGAGGCACTGAAGCTTTCTTT. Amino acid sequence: CSARDAEGGTEAFF.